This TCR beta chain is drawn from a study of cytomegalovirus exposure and HLA in healthy donors. Overall study results and limits: A later analysis associated 15,000 to 20,000 TCR beta sequences with HLA alleles at a 0.05 false discovery rate.

Note on this clone: No antigen is known for it.

60 Vbeta and 13 Jbeta primers were used in PCR. The table came from immunoSEQ multiplex PCR; TCRdb's copy has only in-frame clones and leaves some out. The table records roughly 170,000 clones, 80% of them present only once. CDR3 size: 13 residues. Germline loops: CDR1 SGHTA, CDR2 FQGTGA. The receptor was isolated from a man aged 25-45 years in good health and CMV-seropositive. Sequences were obtained from PBMCs. J is TRBJ2-5 and V is TRBV7-3, with D perhaps TRBD2 (6 bases). The better agreement between TRBJ2-7 and the DNA end casts doubt on the J call. CDR3 in amino acids: CASSRDSSYEQYF. Written as DNA, the CDR3 is TGTGCCAGCAGCCGGGACTCCTCCTACGAGCAGTACTTC.